Listed here are 10 T cell receptor beta chains from one sample, sequenced in a study of monozygotic twins with inflammatory bowel disease. TCRdb re-called the 5' RACE reads, yielding one record per CDR3 amino acid sequence without DNA. This sample's clone table lists over 110,000 distinct CDR3 sequences. The sequencing input was blood. Receptor source: a human donor with ulcerative colitis or Crohn's disease, or a healthy co-twin of an affected twin (not recorded which).

The rearrangement joins TRBV6-2 or TRBV6-3 to TRBJ2-1; the TCRdb D gene call, TRBD1, has no DNA to confirm it. The CDR3 spans 13 residues. Germline-derived CDR1 and CDR2 are MNHEY and SVGEGT. The CDR3 protein is CASSPSGFDEQFF.

The V gene is TRBV2, the J gene TRBJ2-3; TCRdb's D call of TRBD2 is untestable without DNA. This CDR3 has 17 amino acids. Germline CDR1 reads SNHLY; CDR2 reads FYNNEI. The CDR3 sequence: CASSEEARGGFTDTQYF.

The genes are TRBV7-8 and TRBJ2-7; TCRdb's D call, TRBD1, is unchecked because there is no DNA. This CDR3 is built from 14 residues. Germline CDR1 SGHVS, CDR2 FQNEAQ. CDR3 loop: CASHRDPGPYEQYF.

The chain recombines TRBV5-1 with TRBJ2-3; TCRdb lists TRBD1, though no DNA is available to test this call. The V gene's germline CDR1 is SGHRS and CDR2 YFSETQ. The CDR3 runs to 15 residues. The CDR3 reads CASSPSGGSTDTQYF.

The V and J genes are TRBV4-2 and TRBJ1-2. This CDR3 is built from 14 residues. Germline CDR1 reads LGHNA; CDR2 reads YNFKEQ. CDR3 in amino acids: CASSQEYTPRGYTF.

This chain joins TRBV20-1 and TRBJ1-1. Germline-derived CDR1 and CDR2 are DFQATT and SNEGSKA (reference sequence). The CDR3 is 11 residues long. This chain's CDR3 is CSALGNTEAFF.

The chain uses TRBV5-1 and TRBJ2-1; TCRdb designates TRBD1, a call that cannot be tested without DNA. The CDR3 is 15 amino acids. Germline V gene lookup returns CDR1 SGHRS and CDR2 YFSETQ. This CDR3 reads CASSLAPLTPNEQFF.

The gene calls are TRBV12-3 or TRBV12-4 and TRBJ1-6. This CDR3 spans 15 amino acids. The CDR3 sequence is CASSFAGMNNSPLHF.

This chain connects TRBV6-2 or TRBV6-3 to TRBJ2-1; TCRdb's D call of TRBD1 is untestable without DNA. Germline assignment: CDR1 MNHEY and CDR2 SVGEGT. The CDR3 has 12 amino acids. CDR3 protein: CASSYSTQARFF.

The chain links TRBV5-6 to TRBJ1-3. The CDR3 covers 16 residues. The germline V gene has CDR1 SGHDT and CDR2 YYEEEE. This CDR3 reads CASIYLRHLSGNTIYF.